Shown below are 18 T cell receptor beta chains from a single sample sequenced in a study of T cells after posttransplantation cyclophosphamide. Data came from immunoSEQ multiplex PCR; TCRdb stores just in-frame clones and leaves some out. Recorded here are 35,000 to 40,000 clones, none singletons. Sample: PBMCs. These receptors originate from a man over 45 in good health, CMV-negative, and a related stem cell transplant donor.

This clone was found many times. This chain links TRBV19 with TRBJ2-5, with D uncertain. Germline V gene sequence: CDR1 LNHDA, CDR2 SQIVND (reference sequence). Trimming removed 3 bases from V and 1 base from J, with 6 bases in between. The CDR3 sequence is 13 residues long. For the CDR3, the DNA is TGTGCCAGTAGTATTACGCGCCAAGAGACCCAGTACTTC. This translates into CASSITRQETQYF.

This clone was observed many times. The gene calls are TRBV19 and TRBJ1-1, with no clear D. Germline V gives CDR1 LNHDA, CDR2 SQIVND (reference sequence). This CDR3 is 15 amino acids long. The V end was cut by 0 bases, the J end by 6 bases, with 14 bases between. Here the CDR3 reads CASSIDTGRRAEAFF. CDR3 coding DNA: TGTGCCAGTAGTATAGATACCGGGAGAAGGGCTGAAGCTTTCTTT.

This clone has only a few counts. At one end, the junction sequence differs from germline, possibly due to a read error. The chain joins TRBV11-2 to TRBJ1-2; a weak D match, TRBD1 (6 bases). Germline lookup yields CDR1 SGHAT and CDR2 FQNNGV. The CDR3 consists of 13 residues. The CDR3 is CASSSRQDYGCTF. The CDR3 DNA is TGTGCCAGCAGCTCCCGACAGGATTATGGCTGCACCTTC.

This clone occurred many times. The chain recombines TRBV28 with TRBJ1-1; D may be TRBD1 (5 bases). The length of the CDR3 is 11 residues. Per the germline V gene, CDR1 is MDHEN and CDR2 is SYDVKM. V dropped 6 bases and J dropped 11 bases, with 13 bases sitting between them. The CDR3 DNA follows: TGTGCCAGCAGCAGCAGGGTAGAGGCTTTCTTT. Translation gives CASSSRVEAFF.

This clone was found many times. The V and J genes are TRBV2 and TRBJ1-2; D unresolved. The V gene's germline CDR1 is SNHLY and CDR2 FYNNEI. V was clipped by 7 bases and J by 2 bases, with 14 bases between them. CDR3 length: 14 residues. This CDR3 is CASISSGGNYGYTF. CDR3 coding DNA: TGTGCCAGCATTTCCTCGGGAGGAAACTATGGCTACACCTTC.

This clone was detected many times. V and J are TRBV6-4 and TRBJ2-3; TRBD1 matches at 7 bases. Looked up from germline, CDR1 is MRHNA and CDR2 is SNTAGT. The trim removed 5 bases at V and 0 bases at J, leaving 5 bases unmatched. This CDR3 contains 15 residues. Written as DNA, the CDR3 is TGTGCCAGCAGTAGGACAGGCGTTAGCACAGATACGCAGTATTTT. Encoded protein: CASSRTGVSTDTQYF.

This clone was observed at least ten times. This chain connects TRBV2 to TRBJ2-7, with D perhaps matching TRBD1 (5 bases). Trimming pared 5 bases from V and 3 bases from J, leaving 11 bases between. Germline CDR1 and CDR2: SNHLY and FYNNEI. The CDR3 is 13 amino acids. The CDR3 loop is CASSPDNDYEQYF. CDR3 coding DNA: TGTGCCAGCAGTCCGGACAATGACTACGAGCAGTACTTC.

This clone was seen at least ten times. The J gene is TRBJ1-4, the V gene TRBV15; a weak D match, TRBD1 (5 bases). The germline V gene has CDR1 LNHNV and CDR2 YYDKDF (reference sequence). V was clipped by 1 base and J by 2 bases, with 11 bases between them. The CDR3 length is 16 residues. CDR3 protein: CATSRGYGTTNEKLFF. The CDR3 DNA reads as TGTGCCACCAGCAGAGGTTACGGGACTACTAATGAAAAACTGTTTTTT.

J is TRBJ2-7 and V is TRBV27, with 14 positions matching TRBD2. CDR1 and CDR2 from the germline V gene are MNHEY and SMNVEV (reference sequence). CDR3 size: 17 residues. The V gene end was trimmed by 0 bases and the J gene end by 2 bases; junction bases not matched to a gene: 3. CDR3 DNA sequence: TGTGCCAGCAGTTTATCCGAGGGACTAGCGGGAGCCTACGAGCAGTACTTC. Protein: CASSLSEGLAGAYEQYF.

This clone was counted ten times or more. V is TRBV27 and J is TRBJ2-7; weak D call: TRBD1 (5 bases). The V gene lost 4 bases and the J gene lost 6 bases, with 13 bases spanning the gap. The CDR3 sequence is 13 residues long. CDR1 and CDR2 (germline): MNHEY, SMNVEV (reference sequence). The CDR3 DNA sequence: TGTGCCAGCAGTTCATCTTTTCAGGGCGAGCAGTACTTC. Amino acids: CASSSSFQGEQYF.

This clone has a count of ten or more. The chain couples TRBV7-2 to TRBJ2-2, with D hard to call. V was cut by 5 bases and J by 3 bases, with 7 bases left in between. Per the germline V gene, CDR1 is SGHTA and CDR2 is FQGNSA. The length of the CDR3 is 13 residues. The CDR3 reads CASSVQYTGELFF. The CDR3, as DNA: TGTGCCAGCAGCGTCCAATACACCGGGGAGCTGTTTTTT.

This clone was found many times. The chain is built from TRBV7-8 and TRBJ2-3; TRBD2 might be the D (6 bases). V gave up 4 bases and J gave up 3 bases, with 11 bases separating them. The germline CDR1 and CDR2 sequences are SGHVS and FQNEAQ. The CDR3 loop spans 14 amino acids. Here the CDR3 DNA reads TGTGCCAGCAGCTCACTAGGGAGGACAGATACGCAGTATTTT. Protein: CASSSLGRTDTQYF. The full variable domain, completed using reference TRBV7-8 and TRBJ2-3, is GAGVSQSPRYKVAKRGQDVALRCDPISGHVSLFWYQQALGQGPEFLTYFQNEAQLDKSGLPSDRFFAERPEGSVSTLKIQRTQQEDSAVYLCASSSLGRTDTQYFGPGTRLTVL.

There are many counts of this clone. The chain couples TRBV25-1 to TRBJ2-1; the D gene is possibly TRBD1 (6 bases). V dropped 5 bases and J dropped 8 bases, with 22 bases sitting between them. The CDR3 extends over 16 amino acids. Germline V gene data show CDR1 as MGHDK and CDR2 as SYGVNS. The CDR3 loop is CASSTKAVGARDEQFF. CDR3 DNA sequence: TGTGCCAGCAGTACAAAAGCGGTGGGGGCCAGGGATGAGCAGTTCTTC.

This clone was seen only a few times. This rearrangement joins TRBV11-1 to TRBJ2-7; D not certain. The ends were cut back, 1 base at V and 4 bases at J, with 8 bases in the middle. This CDR3 spans 13 amino acids. Germline V gene lookup returns CDR1 SGHAT and CDR2 FQDESV (reference sequence). The CDR3 reads CASSLVASYEQYF. The DNA of the CDR3 is TGTGCCAGCAGCTTAGTTGCGTCGTACGAGCAGTACTTC.

There are many counts of this clone. The genes are TRBV9 and TRBJ2-1, with 9 bases that match TRBD2. Germline-derived CDR1 and CDR2 are SGDLS and YYNGEE. The CDR3 has 15 residues. V shed 2 bases and J 9 bases; nucleotides not matched to a gene: 9. CDR3 protein: CASSVHGGGAGEQFF. The CDR3 DNA reads TGTGCCAGCAGCGTTCACGGCGGGGGGGCAGGTGAGCAGTTCTTC.

This clone was picked up a small number of times. The genes are TRBV30 and TRBJ1-6; the D gene is possibly TRBD1 (5 bases). V was clipped by 2 bases and J by 4 bases, with 12 bases between them. This CDR3 comprises 15 residues. Germline CDR1 GTSNPN, CDR2 SVGIG (reference sequence). The CDR3 protein is CAWSPTARYNSPLHF. The DNA of the CDR3 is TGTGCCTGGAGTCCGACAGCACGTTATAATTCACCCCTCCACTTT. The full variable domain, its missing parts supplied by reference TRBV30 and TRBJ1-6, is SQTIHQWPATLVQPVGSPLSLECTVEGTSNPNLYWYRQAAGRGLQLLFYSVGIGQISSEVPQNLSASRPQDRQFILSSKKLLLSDSGFYLCAWSPTARYNSPLHFGNGTRLTVT.

This clone was seen a few times. V is TRBV15 and J is TRBJ2-5, with D maybe TRBD2 (5 bases). Trimming left V 5 bases short and J 4 bases short, with 17 bases between. Germline values: CDR1 LNHNV, CDR2 YYDKDF (reference sequence). There are 15 residues in the CDR3. CDR3 sequence reads: CATSGVGSWGETQYF. CDR3 nucleotide sequence: TGTGCCACCAGCGGGGTGGGGAGCTGGGGAGAGACCCAGTACTTC.

This clone was observed at least ten times. The gene calls are TRBV7-9 and TRBJ1-5, with 8 nucleotides matching TRBD1. Losses at the gene ends were 6 bases for V and 1 base for J; bases not matched to a gene: 5. The CDR3 has 15 residues. Looked up from germline, CDR1 is SEHNR and CDR2 is FQNEAQ (reference sequence). In DNA, the CDR3 is TGTGCCAGCAGTTCTCGGACAGGGAGCAATCAGCCCCAGCATTTT. Amino acids: CASSSRTGSNQPQHF.